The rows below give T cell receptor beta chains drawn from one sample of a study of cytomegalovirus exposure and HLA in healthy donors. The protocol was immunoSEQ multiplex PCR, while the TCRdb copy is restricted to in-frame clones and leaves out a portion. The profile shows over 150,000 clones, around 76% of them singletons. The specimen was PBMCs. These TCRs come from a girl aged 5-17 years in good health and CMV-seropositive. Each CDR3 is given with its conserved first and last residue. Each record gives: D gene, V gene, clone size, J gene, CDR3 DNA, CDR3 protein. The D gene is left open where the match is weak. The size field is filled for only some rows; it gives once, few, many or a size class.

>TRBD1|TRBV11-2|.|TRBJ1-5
TGTGCCAGCAGCTTAGGTCGGACAGGGTCCATTGGCAATCAGCCCCAGCATTTT
CASSLGRTGSIGNQPQHF
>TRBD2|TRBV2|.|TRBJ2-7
TGTGCCAGCATTTCGGGGATTTTGGCTAGCGGGTTCTCCTACGAGCAGTACTTC
CASISGILASGFSYEQYF
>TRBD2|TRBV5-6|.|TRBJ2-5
TGTGCCAGCAGCTTGGGTAGCGGGAGTCAGAAGGAGACCCAGTACTTC
CASSLGSGSQKETQYF
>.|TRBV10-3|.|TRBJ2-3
TGTGCCATCAGTGGCGGGGCCAGTTCTCTCACAGATACGCAGTATTTT
CAISGGASSLTDTQYF
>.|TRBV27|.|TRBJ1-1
TGTGCCAGCAGTCGCACAGGTCCTGGTGAAGCTTTCTTT
CASSRTGPGEAFF
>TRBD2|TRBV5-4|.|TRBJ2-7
TGTGCCAGCAGCGGCCGGACTAGCGGGGGCTACGAGCAGTACTTC
CASSGRTSGGYEQYF
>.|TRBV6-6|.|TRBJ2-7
TGTGCCAGCAGTTACCTTGCGGACGAGCAGTACTTC
CASSYLADEQYF
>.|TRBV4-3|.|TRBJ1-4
TGCGCCAGCAGCCAAGATTGGGGGGGCGGCGAAAAACTGTTTTTT
CASSQDWGGGEKLFF
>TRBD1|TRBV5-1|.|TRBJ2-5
TGCGCCAGCAGCTTGGGTGGGACAGGGGGCGGCGAGACCCAGTACTTC
CASSLGGTGGGETQYF
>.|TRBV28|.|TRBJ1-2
TGTGCCAGCAGTTTAACTGGGCCTTTCTATGGCTACACCTTC
CASSLTGPFYGYTF
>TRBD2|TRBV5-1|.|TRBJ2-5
TGCGCCAGCAGATCAGCGGGGCGGGAGACCCAGTACTTC
CASRSAGRETQYF
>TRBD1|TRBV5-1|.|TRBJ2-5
TGCGCCAGCAGCTTCAGGACAGGGGAGACGGAGACCCAGTACTTC
CASSFRTGETETQYF
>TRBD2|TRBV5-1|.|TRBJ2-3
TGCGCCAGCAGCTCCTCGCTAGCGGGGAACACAGATACGCAGTATTTT
CASSSSLAGNTDTQYF
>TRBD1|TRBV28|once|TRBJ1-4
TGTGCCAGCGGCGGGACAGGGACTCATGAAAAACTGTTTTTT
CASGGTGTHEKLFF
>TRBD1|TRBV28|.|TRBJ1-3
TGTGCCAGCAGCATAGGACAGGGGGCTCGCAATGGAAACACCATATATTTT
CASSIGQGARNGNTIYF
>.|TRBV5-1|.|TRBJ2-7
TGCGCCAGCAGCTCTCAGGGTCCCGAGCAGTACTTC
CASSSQGPEQYF
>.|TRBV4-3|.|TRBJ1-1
TGCGCCAGCAGCCAAGACAGGCGGCAGGCGGGCACTGAAGCTTTCTTT
CASSQDRRQAGTEAFF
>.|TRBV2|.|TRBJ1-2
TGTGCCGACGGGGGGTTGGACTATGGCTACACCTTC
CADGGLDYGYTF
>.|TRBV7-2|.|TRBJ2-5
TGTGCCAGCAGCTTTTGGCGGGAAGGAGAGACCCAGTACTTC
CASSFWREGETQYF
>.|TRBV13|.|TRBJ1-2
TGTGCCAGCAGCTTAGGGCGGGGAGACTATGGCTACACCTTC
CASSLGRGDYGYTF
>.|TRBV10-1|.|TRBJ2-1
TGCGCCAGCAACAATAATATCTGGGGGGAAAGAAATGAGCAGTTCTTC
CASNNNIWGERNEQFF
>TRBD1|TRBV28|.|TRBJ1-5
TGTGCCACCGCGGACAGGGGCAATCAGCCCCAGCATTTT
CATADRGNQPQHF
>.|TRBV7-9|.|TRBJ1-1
TGTGCCAGCAGCTTAGGATCGAGGACTGAAGCTTTCTTT
CASSLGSRTEAFF
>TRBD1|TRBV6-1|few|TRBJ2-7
TGTGCCAGCAGTGTCGGGACAGGCTACGAGCAGTACTTC
CASSVGTGYEQYF
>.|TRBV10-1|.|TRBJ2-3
TGCGCCAGCAGCAAGGACACCGGAAGACATACGCAGTATTTT
CASSKDTGRHTQYF
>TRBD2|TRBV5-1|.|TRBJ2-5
TGCGCCAGCAGCCCATTTAGCGGGGGACTCCAAGAGACCCAGTACTTC
CASSPFSGGLQETQYF